The rows below give T cell receptor beta chains drawn from one sample of a study of blood T cell repertoires in COVID-19. Sequenced by immunoSEQ multiplex PCR; TCRdb stores in-frame clones only, minus some. This table holds 150,000 to 200,000 clones, roughly four fifths found once. The sample was peripheral blood. Receptors were obtained from a woman between 35 and 50 years old with acute or convalescent COVID-19. Both conserved end residues are part of each CDR3. D genes are given only for firm matches. The listing skips clone size in some rows; elsewhere it reads once, few, many or a size class.

v_call: TRBV5-5
clone_size: -
j_call: TRBJ2-7
d_call: -
cdr3_aa: CASSFRSYEQYF

v_call: TRBV29-1
clone_size: -
j_call: TRBJ2-7
d_call: -
cdr3_aa: CSVELQESSYEQYF

v_call: TRBV7-8
clone_size: -
j_call: TRBJ1-5
d_call: TRBD1
cdr3_aa: CASRRDRGRRQPQHF

v_call: TRBV5-6
clone_size: -
j_call: TRBJ2-3
d_call: -
cdr3_aa: CASSLFAGPSTDTQYF

v_call: TRBV7-3
clone_size: -
j_call: TRBJ2-3
d_call: TRBD2
cdr3_aa: CASSLKLQRGVTDTQYF

v_call: TRBV9
clone_size: -
j_call: TRBJ1-6
d_call: -
cdr3_aa: CASSVGKGASPLHF

v_call: TRBV28
clone_size: -
j_call: TRBJ1-5
d_call: TRBD1
cdr3_aa: CASSAGDRVVQPQHF

v_call: TRBV27
clone_size: -
j_call: TRBJ1-6
d_call: -
cdr3_aa: CASSLGGPGRNSPLHF

v_call: TRBV25-1
clone_size: few
j_call: TRBJ2-7
d_call: -
cdr3_aa: CASSARDKQYF

v_call: TRBV5-1
clone_size: -
j_call: TRBJ2-2
d_call: -
cdr3_aa: CASSLVQGSTGELFF

v_call: TRBV24-1
clone_size: few
j_call: TRBJ2-7
d_call: TRBD1
cdr3_aa: CATSETGSYEQYF

v_call: TRBV30
clone_size: -
j_call: TRBJ1-4
d_call: -
cdr3_aa: CAWGRRAGGLNEKLFF

v_call: TRBV28
clone_size: -
j_call: TRBJ1-4
d_call: TRBD1
cdr3_aa: CASSPPTGGDEKLFF

v_call: TRBV3-1/TRBV3-2
clone_size: -
j_call: TRBJ1-3
d_call: -
cdr3_aa: CASSQEDSLYF

v_call: TRBV28
clone_size: -
j_call: TRBJ2-5
d_call: -
cdr3_aa: CASSIRGTWETQYF

v_call: TRBV4-1
clone_size: -
j_call: TRBJ2-1
d_call: -
cdr3_aa: CASSQVSPGYNEQFF

v_call: TRBV7-2
clone_size: -
j_call: TRBJ2-1
d_call: -
cdr3_aa: CASSLGTAIYNEQFF

v_call: TRBV18
clone_size: -
j_call: TRBJ2-3
d_call: TRBD1
cdr3_aa: CASSPTGGTDTQYF

v_call: TRBV2
clone_size: -
j_call: TRBJ1-5
d_call: -
cdr3_aa: CASSDRDTLQHF

v_call: TRBV5-1
clone_size: -
j_call: TRBJ1-5
d_call: -
cdr3_aa: CASSPRGGNQPQHF

v_call: TRBV28
clone_size: -
j_call: TRBJ1-2
d_call: TRBD1
cdr3_aa: CASSFRTGVYGYTF

v_call: TRBV5-1
clone_size: -
j_call: TRBJ1-1
d_call: TRBD1
cdr3_aa: CAIPPGQENTEAFF

v_call: TRBV5-4
clone_size: -
j_call: TRBJ1-5
d_call: TRBD1
cdr3_aa: CASSLGGGSQPQHF

v_call: TRBV7-8
clone_size: -
j_call: TRBJ2-1
d_call: TRBD2
cdr3_aa: CASSAGTSGSSYNEQFF

v_call: TRBV10-3
clone_size: once
j_call: TRBJ1-1
d_call: TRBD1
cdr3_aa: CAITRQGMNTEAFF

v_call: TRBV4-1
clone_size: -
j_call: TRBJ2-2
d_call: -
cdr3_aa: CASSLGGGGVTGELFF

v_call: TRBV28
clone_size: -
j_call: TRBJ1-3
d_call: -
cdr3_aa: CASGQGRNTIYF

v_call: TRBV28
clone_size: -
j_call: TRBJ2-7
d_call: TRBD2
cdr3_aa: CASREGVAYEQYF